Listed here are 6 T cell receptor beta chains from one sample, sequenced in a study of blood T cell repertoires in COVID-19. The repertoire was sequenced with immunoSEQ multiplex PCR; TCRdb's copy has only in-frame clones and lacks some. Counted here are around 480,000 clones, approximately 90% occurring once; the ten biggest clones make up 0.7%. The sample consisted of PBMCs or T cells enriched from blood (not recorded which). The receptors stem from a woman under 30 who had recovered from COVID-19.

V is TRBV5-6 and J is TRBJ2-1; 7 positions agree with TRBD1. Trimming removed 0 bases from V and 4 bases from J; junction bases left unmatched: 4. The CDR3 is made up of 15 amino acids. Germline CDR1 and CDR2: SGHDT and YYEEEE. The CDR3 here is CASSLAQGRYNEQFF. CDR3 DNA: TGTGCCAGCAGCTTGGCACAGGGGAGATACAATGAGCAGTTCTTC.

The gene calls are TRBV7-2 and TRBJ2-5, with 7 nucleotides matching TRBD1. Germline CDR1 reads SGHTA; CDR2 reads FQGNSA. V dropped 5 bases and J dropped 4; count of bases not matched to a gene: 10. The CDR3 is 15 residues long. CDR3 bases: TGTGCCAGCAGCATTAACAGGGGTAATAGAGAGACCCAGTACTTC. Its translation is CASSINRGNRETQYF.

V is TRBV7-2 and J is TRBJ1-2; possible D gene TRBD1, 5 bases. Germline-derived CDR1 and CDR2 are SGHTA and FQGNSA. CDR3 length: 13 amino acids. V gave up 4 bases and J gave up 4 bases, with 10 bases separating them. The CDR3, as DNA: TGTGCCAGCAGCTCCCCGGACATCTATGGCTACACCTTC. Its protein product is CASSSPDIYGYTF.

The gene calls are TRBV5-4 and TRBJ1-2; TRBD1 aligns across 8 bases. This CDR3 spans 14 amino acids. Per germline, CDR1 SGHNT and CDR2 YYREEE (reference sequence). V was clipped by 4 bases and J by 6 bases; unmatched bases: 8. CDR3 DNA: TGTGCCAGCAGCCCGGACAGGGTAGGGGATGGCTACACCTTC. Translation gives CASSPDRVGDGYTF.

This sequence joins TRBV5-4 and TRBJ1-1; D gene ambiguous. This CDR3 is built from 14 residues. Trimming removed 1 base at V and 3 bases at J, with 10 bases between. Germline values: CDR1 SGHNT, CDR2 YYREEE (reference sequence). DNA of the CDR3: TGTGCCAGCAGCTTGACAGTAGATGACACTGAAGCTTTCTTT. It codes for CASSLTVDDTEAFF. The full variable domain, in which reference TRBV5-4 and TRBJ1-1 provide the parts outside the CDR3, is ETGVTQSPTHLIKTRGQQVTLRCSSQSGHNTVSWYQQALGQGPQFIFQYYREEENGRGNFPPRFSGLQFPNYSSELNVNALELDDSALYLCASSLTVDDTEAFFGQGTRLTVV.

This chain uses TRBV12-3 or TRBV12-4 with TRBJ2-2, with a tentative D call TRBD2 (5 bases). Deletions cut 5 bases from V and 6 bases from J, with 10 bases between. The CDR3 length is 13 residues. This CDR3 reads CASSATRSGELFF. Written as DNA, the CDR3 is TGTGCCAGCAGTGCTACTAGATCCGGGGAGCTGTTTTTT.